This T cell receptor beta chain derives from a study of cytomegalovirus exposure and HLA in healthy donors. The method was immunoSEQ multiplex PCR; TCRdb's version includes in-frame clones alone and lacks a portion of them. The sample has 150,000 to 200,000 clones, roughly 80% seen once. Germline CDR1 LNHDA, CDR2 SQIVND (reference sequence). This CDR3 region has 14 residues. Trimming stripped 4 bases from V and 4 bases from J, with 14 bases between. The roughly 120-subject validation cohort, separate from the approximately 630-subject first cohort, included the donors. V usage is TRBV19 and J usage is TRBJ2-7; D is unresolved. This receptor was obtained from a man aged 25 to 40 in good health and CMV-seropositive. Source material: PBMCs. The CDR3 protein is CASSNNRYRYEQYF. The CDR3 nucleotides are TGTGCCAGTAGTAATAACAGATACCGATACGAGCAGTACTTC.